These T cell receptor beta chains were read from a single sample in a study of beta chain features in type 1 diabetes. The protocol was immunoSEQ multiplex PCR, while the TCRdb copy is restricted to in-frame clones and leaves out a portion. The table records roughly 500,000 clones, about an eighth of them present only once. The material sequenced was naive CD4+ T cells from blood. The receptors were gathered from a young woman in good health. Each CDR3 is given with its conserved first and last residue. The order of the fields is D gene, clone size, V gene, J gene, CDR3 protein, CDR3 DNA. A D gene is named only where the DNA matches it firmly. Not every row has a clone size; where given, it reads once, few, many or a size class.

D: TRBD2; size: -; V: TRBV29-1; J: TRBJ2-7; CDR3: CSVGVAGDLSPRFAYEQYF; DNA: TGCAGCGTTGGAGTAGCGGGAGACTTAAGTCCCAGATTTGCCTACGAGCAGTACTTC
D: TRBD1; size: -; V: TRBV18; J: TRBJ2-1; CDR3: CASGKTTGNSYNEQFF; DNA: TGTGCCAGCGGAAAGACGACAGGGAATAGTTACAATGAGCAGTTCTTC
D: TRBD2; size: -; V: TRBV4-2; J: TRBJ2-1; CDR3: CASSHGTSGRNNEQFF; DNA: TGTGCCAGCAGCCACGGGACTAGCGGGAGGAACAATGAGCAGTTCTTC
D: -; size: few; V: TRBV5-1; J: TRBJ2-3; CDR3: CASSIQGIGGTDTQYF; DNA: TGCGCCAGCAGCATTCAGGGGATAGGAGGCACAGATACGCAGTATTTT
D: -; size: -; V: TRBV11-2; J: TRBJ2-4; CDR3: CASASKNIQYF; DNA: TGTGCCAGCGCTTCCAAAAACATTCAGTACTTC
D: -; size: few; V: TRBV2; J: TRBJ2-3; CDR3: CASTGRAFTDTQYF; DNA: TGTGCCAGCACGGGTAGGGCCTTCACAGATACGCAGTATTTT
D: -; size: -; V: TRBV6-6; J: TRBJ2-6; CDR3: CASSFTGTGANVLTF; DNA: TGTGCCAGCAGTTTCACAGGGACTGGGGCCAACGTCCTGACTTTC
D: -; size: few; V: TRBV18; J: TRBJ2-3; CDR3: CASSPGPDTQYF; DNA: TGTGCCAGCTCACCGGGGCCAGATACGCAGTATTTT
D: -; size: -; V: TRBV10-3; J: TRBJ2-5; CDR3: CAIRELVGETQYF; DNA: TGTGCCATCAGGGAGCTAGTGGGGGAGACCCAGTACTTC
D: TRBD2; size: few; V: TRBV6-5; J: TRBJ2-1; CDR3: CASSYRISGVQFF; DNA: TGTGCCAGCAGTTACCGGATTAGCGGGGTACAGTTCTTC
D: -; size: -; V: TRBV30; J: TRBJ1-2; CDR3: CAWSVRNSEVNGYTF; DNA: TGTGCCTGGAGTGTACGAAATTCAGAAGTCAATGGCTACACCTTC
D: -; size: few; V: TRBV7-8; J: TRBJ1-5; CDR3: CASSLSAGSNQPQHF; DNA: TGTGCCAGCAGCTTATCCGCGGGAAGCAATCAGCCCCAGCATTTT
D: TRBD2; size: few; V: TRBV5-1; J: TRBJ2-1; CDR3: CASSSPPRTSGRNNEQFF; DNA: TGCGCCAGCAGCTCCCCCCCGCGGACTAGCGGGAGAAACAATGAGCAGTTCTTC
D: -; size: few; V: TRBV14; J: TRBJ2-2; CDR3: CASSQVRSGQLFF; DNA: TGTGCCAGCAGCCAAGTTCGTTCAGGGCAACTGTTTTTT
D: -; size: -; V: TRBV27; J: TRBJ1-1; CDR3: CASSFSVNTEAFF; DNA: TGTGCCAGCAGCTTTTCGGTGAACACTGAAGCTTTCTTT
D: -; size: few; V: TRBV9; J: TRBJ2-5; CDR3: CASSVGVKETQYF; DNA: TGTGCCAGCAGCGTAGGTGTAAAAGAGACCCAGTACTTC
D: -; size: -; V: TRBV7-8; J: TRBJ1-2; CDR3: CASSLEGAGYTF; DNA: TGTGCCAGCAGCTTAGAAGGGGCTGGCTACACCTTC
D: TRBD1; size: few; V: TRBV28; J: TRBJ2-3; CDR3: CASSFGTGGRNTQYF; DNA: TGTGCCAGCAGTTTCGGGACAGGGGGACGAAATACGCAGTATTTT
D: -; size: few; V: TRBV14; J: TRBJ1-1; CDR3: CASSQVSLNTEAFF; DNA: TGTGCCAGCAGCCAAGTCTCGTTGAACACTGAAGCTTTCTTT
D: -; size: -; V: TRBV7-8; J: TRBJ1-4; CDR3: CASSFSREVEKLFF; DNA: TGTGCCAGCAGCTTCAGCAGGGAGGTTGAAAAACTGTTTTTT
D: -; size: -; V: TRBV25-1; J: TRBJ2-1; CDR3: CAIRENNEQFF; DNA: TGTGCCATCCGGGAGAACAATGAGCAGTTCTTC
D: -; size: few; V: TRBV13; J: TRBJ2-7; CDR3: CASSPSRDVASWGEQYF; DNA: TGTGCCAGCAGCCCCTCCCGGGACGTAGCCTCGTGGGGCGAGCAGTACTTC
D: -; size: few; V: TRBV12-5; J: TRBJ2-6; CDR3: CASGLVGGPSGANVLTF; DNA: TGTGCTAGTGGTTTGGTAGGGGGGCCCTCTGGGGCCAACGTCCTGACTTTC
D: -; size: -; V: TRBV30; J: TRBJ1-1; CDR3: CAWSRDHGMNTEAFF; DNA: TGTGCCTGGAGCCGGGACCATGGGATGAACACTGAAGCTTTCTTT
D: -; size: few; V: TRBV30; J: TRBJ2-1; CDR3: CAWSAGIQYNEQFF; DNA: TGTGCCTGGAGTGCCGGGATACAATACAATGAGCAGTTCTTC
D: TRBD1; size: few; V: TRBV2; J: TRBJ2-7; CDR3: CASSTTPGQGDEQYF; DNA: TGTGCCAGCAGCACAACTCCGGGACAGGGGGACGAGCAGTACTTC
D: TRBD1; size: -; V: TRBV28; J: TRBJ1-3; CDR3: CAARQGGVENTIYF; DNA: TGTGCCGCAAGACAGGGTGGAGTGGAAAACACCATATATTTT
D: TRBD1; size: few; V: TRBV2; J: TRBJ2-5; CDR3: CASSDRGETQYF; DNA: TGTGCCAGCTCGGACAGGGGAGAGACCCAGTACTTC
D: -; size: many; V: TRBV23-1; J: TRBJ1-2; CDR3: CASSRGRRGYTF; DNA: TGCGCCAGCAGTCGGGGCAGAAGGGGCTACACCTTC
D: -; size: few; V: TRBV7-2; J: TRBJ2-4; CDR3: CASSLSSGAKNIQYF; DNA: TGTGCCAGCAGCTTATCCTCGGGGGCCAAAAACATTCAGTACTTC
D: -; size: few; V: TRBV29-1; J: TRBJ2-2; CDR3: CSVGSRSHTGELFF; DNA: TGCAGCGTTGGTTCCCGTTCTCACACCGGGGAGCTGTTTTTT
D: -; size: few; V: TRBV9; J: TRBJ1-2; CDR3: CASSVLSTVSAYGYTF; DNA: TGTGCCAGCAGCGTTTTATCTACAGTCAGTGCCTATGGCTACACCTTC
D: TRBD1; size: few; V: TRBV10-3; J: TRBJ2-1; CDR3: CATQSLGQGSYNEQFF; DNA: TGTGCCACCCAGAGCCTGGGACAGGGGTCCTACAATGAGCAGTTCTTC
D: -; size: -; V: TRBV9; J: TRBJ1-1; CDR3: CASSVAGTMNTEAFF; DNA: TGTGCCAGCAGCGTAGCTGGCACCATGAACACTGAAGCTTTCTTT
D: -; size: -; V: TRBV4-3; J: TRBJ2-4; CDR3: CASSQVWPSYGDIQYF; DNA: TGCGCCAGCAGCCAAGTTTGGCCTTCCTACGGAGACATTCAGTACTTC
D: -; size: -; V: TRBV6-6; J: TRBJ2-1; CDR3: CASSLGISGQFF; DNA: TGTGCCAGCAGTTTGGGAATATCGGGGCAGTTCTTC
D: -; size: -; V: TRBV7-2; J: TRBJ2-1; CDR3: CASSPTISSYNEQFF; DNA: TGTGCCAGCAGCCCCACTATAAGCTCCTACAATGAGCAGTTCTTC
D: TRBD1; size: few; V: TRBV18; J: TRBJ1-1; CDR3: CASSRTGFGTEAFF; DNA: TGTGCCAGCTCACGGACAGGGTTCGGCACTGAAGCTTTCTTT
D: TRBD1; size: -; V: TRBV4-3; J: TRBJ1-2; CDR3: CASSRDRARANYGYTF; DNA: TGCGCCAGCAGCCGAGACAGGGCCAGAGCTAACTATGGCTACACCTTC
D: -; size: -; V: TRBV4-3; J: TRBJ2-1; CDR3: CASSQDAGPDNEQFF; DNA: TGCGCCAGCAGCCAAGACGCGGGGCCCGACAATGAGCAGTTCTTC
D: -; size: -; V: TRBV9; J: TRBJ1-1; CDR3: CASSVTLGRDTEAFF; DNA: TGTGCCAGCAGCGTGACTTTGGGCAGGGACACTGAAGCTTTCTTT
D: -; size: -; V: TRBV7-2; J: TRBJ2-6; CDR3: CASSLDGRAGANVLTF; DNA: TGTGCCAGCAGCTTAGATGGTAGGGCTGGGGCCAACGTCCTGACTTTC
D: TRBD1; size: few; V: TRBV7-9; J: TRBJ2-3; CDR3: CASSLGQGLADTQYF; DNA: TGTGCCAGCAGCTTAGGACAGGGGCTGGCAGATACGCAGTATTTT
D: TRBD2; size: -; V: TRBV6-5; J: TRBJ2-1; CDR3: CASSSTGTSGFNEQFF; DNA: TGTGCCAGCAGTTCAACCGGGACTAGCGGTTTCAATGAGCAGTTCTTC
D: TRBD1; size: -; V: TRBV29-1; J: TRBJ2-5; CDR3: CSGGTGFGETQYF; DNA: TGCAGCGGAGGGACAGGGTTTGGAGAGACCCAGTACTTC
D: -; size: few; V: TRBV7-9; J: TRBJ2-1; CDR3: CASRSRDKLGDEQFF; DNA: TGTGCCAGCAGATCCCGGGACAAACTTGGGGATGAGCAGTTCTTC
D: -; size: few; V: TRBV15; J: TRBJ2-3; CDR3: CATSRDIGQGPDTQYF; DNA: TGTGCCACCAGCAGAGATATCGGGCAGGGGCCAGATACGCAGTATTTT
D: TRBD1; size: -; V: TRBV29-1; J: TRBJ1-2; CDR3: CSVASGTGVGYTF; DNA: TGCAGCGTCGCGTCCGGGACAGGGGTTGGCTACACCTTC
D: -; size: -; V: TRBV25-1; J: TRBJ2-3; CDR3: CASSERLDTQYF; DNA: TGTGCCAGCAGTGAACGTCTAGATACGCAGTATTTT
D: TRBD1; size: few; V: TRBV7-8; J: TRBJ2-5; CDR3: CASSGRGKGETQYF; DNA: TGTGCCAGCAGCGGCAGGGGGAAAGGAGAGACCCAGTACTTC
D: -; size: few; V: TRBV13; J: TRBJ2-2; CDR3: CASSLVGAHTGELFF; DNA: TGTGCCAGCAGCTTAGTCGGGGCGCACACCGGGGAGCTGTTTTTT
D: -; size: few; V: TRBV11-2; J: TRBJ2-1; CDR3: CASSLGLHEQFF; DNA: TGTGCCAGCAGTCTCGGTTTGCATGAGCAGTTCTTC
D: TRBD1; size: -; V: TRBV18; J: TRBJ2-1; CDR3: CASSPTRGINEQFF; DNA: TGTGCCAGCTCCCCCACCAGGGGGATCAATGAGCAGTTCTTC
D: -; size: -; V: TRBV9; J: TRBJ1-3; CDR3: CASSVESSGNTIYF; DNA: TGTGCCAGCAGCGTAGAGAGCTCTGGAAACACCATATATTTT